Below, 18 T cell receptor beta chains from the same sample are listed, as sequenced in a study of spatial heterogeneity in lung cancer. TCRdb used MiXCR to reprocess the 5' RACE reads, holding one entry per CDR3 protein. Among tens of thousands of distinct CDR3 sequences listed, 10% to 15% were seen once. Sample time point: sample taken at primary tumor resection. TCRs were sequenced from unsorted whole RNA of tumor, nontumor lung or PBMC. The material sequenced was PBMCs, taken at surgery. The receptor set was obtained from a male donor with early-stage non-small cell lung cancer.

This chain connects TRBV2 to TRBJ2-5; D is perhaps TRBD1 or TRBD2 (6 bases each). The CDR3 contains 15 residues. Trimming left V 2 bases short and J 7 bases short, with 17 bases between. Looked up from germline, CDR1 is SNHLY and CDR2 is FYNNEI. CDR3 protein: CASSEIHGGGGTQYF. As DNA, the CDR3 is TGTGCCAGCAGTGAAATACACGGGGGCGGAGGGACCCAGTACTTC.

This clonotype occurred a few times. In DNA form, the CDR3 reads TGTGCCAGCACCCCCGCGGGACTCTCCTACAATGAGCAGTTCTTC. As protein: CASTPAGLSYNEQFF. The rearrangement joins TRBV3-1 to TRBJ2-1; a possible D gene is TRBD2 (6 bases). Germline V gene lookup returns CDR1 LGHDT and CDR2 YNNKEL (reference sequence). The CDR3 is made up of 15 amino acids. V dropped 7 bases and J dropped 0 bases, with 13 bases sitting between them.

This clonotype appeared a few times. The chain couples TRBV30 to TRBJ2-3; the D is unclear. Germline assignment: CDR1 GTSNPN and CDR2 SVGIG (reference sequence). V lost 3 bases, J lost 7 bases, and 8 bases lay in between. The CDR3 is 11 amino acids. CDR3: CAWSPDNTQYF. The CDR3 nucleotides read TGTGCCTGGAGCCCCGACAATACGCAGTATTTT.

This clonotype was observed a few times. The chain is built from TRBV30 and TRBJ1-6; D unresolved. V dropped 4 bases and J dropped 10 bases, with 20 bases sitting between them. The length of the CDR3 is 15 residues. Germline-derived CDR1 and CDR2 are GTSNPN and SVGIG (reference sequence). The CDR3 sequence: CAWNAGGPTVSPLHF. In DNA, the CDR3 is TGTGCCTGGAACGCCGGAGGGCCTACGGTCTCACCCCTCCACTTT.

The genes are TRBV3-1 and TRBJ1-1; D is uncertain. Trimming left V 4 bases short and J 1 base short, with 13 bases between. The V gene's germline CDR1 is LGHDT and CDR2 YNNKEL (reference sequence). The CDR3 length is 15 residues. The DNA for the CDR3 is TGTGCCAGCAGCCCCACGTCCAGCGAGAACACTGAAGCTTTCTTT. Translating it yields CASSPTSSENTEAFF.

The CDR3 loop is CASSETRGGTEAFF. As DNA, the CDR3 is TGTGCCAGCAGTGAAACGAGGGGAGGCACTGAAGCTTTCTTT. This chain connects TRBV6-1 to TRBJ1-1; D might be TRBD1 (5 bases). V gave up 2 bases and J gave up 4 bases, with 11 bases separating them. The CDR3 is 14 residues long. Germline V gives CDR1 MNHNS, CDR2 SASEGT.

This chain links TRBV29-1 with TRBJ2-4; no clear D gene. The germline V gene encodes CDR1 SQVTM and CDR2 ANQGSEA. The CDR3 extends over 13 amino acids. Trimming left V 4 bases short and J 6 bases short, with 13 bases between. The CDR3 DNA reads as TGCAGCGTTGGAGGATATTCCGGAAACATTCAGTACTTC. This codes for CSVGGYSGNIQYF.

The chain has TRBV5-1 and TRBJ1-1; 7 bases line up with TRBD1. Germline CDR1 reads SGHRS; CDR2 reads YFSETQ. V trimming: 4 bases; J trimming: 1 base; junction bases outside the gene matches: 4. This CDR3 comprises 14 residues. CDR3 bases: TGCGCCAGCAGCGGGGGACAGCCGAACACTGAAGCTTTCTTT. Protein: CASSGGQPNTEAFF.

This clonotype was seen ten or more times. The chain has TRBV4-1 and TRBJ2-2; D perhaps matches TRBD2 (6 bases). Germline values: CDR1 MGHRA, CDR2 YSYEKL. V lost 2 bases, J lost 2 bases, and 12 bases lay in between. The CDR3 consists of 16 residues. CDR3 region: CASSQRNGGNTGELFF. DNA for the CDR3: TGCGCCAGCAGCCAACGTAACGGGGGAAACACCGGGGAGCTGTTTTTT.

The CDR3 region is CASSLAQPPDTQYF. In DNA, the CDR3 is TGCGCCAGCAGCTTGGCCCAGCCCCCAGATACGCAGTATTTT. This rearrangement joins TRBV5-1 to TRBJ2-3; D remains ambiguous. V shed 0 bases and J shed 4 bases, with 9 bases lying between them. The V gene's germline CDR1 is SGHRS and CDR2 YFSETQ. This CDR3 is 14 amino acids long.

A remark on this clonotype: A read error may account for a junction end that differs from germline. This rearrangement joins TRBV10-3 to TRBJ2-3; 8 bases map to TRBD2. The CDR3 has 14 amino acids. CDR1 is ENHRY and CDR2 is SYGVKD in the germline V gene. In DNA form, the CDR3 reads TGTGCCATCGGTGACGGGAGGGCAACAGATACGCAGTATTTT. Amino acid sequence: CAIGDGRATDTQYF.

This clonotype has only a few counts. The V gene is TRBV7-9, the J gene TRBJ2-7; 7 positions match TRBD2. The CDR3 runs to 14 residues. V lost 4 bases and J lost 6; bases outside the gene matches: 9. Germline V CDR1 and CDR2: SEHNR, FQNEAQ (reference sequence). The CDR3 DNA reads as TGTGCCAGCAGCTCCGAAGGGAGGGGAGGCGAGCAGTACTTC. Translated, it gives CASSSEGRGGEQYF.

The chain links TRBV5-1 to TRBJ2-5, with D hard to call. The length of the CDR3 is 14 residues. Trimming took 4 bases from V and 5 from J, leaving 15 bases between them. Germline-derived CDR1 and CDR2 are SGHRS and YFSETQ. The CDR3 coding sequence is TGCGCCAGCAGCCCGGGCCTACGACCGGAGACCCAGTACTTC. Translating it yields CASSPGLRPETQYF.

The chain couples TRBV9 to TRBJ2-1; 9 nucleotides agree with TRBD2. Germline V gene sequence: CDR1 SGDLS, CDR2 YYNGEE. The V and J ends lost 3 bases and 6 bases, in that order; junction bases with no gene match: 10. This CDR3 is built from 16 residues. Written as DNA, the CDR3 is TGTGCCAGCAGCGAGATGGGGCGGGAGGGAGTCAATGAGCAGTTCTTC. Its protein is CASSEMGREGVNEQFF.

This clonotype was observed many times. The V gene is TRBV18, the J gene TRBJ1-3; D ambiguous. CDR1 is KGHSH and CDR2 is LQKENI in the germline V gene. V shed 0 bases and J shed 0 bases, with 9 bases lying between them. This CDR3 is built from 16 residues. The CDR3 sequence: CASSPPSPDSGNTIYF. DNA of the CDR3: TGTGCCAGCTCACCACCGTCGCCTGACTCTGGAAACACCATATATTTT.

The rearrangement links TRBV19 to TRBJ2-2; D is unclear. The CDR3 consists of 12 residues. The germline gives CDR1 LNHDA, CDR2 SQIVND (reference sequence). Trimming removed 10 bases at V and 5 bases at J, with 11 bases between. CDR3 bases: TGTGCCATAAGGACCGCAACCGGGGAGCTGTTTTTT. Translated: CAIRTATGELFF.

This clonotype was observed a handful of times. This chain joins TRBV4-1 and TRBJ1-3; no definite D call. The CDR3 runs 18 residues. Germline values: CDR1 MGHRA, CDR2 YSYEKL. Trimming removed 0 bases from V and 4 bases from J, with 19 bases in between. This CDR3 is CASSQDLSRHHLGNTIYF. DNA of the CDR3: TGCGCCAGCAGCCAAGACCTGTCAAGGCACCACTTGGGAAACACCATATATTTT.

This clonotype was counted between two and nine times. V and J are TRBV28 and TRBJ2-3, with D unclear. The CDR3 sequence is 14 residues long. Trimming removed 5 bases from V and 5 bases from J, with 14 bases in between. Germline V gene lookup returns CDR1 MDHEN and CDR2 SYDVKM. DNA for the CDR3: TGTGCCAGCAGTCCGGGCGGTTCGGGAGATACGCAGTATTTT. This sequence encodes CASSPGGSGDTQYF.